The clone carrying this T cell receptor beta chain appeared a few times. Its antigen is undetermined. This sample is part of a study of CD8+CD57+ T cells in acquired aplastic anemia. Across the study: The study obtained an average of roughly 2.9 ug of DNA from sorted CD4+ and CD8+ cells. Sequencing produced an average of roughly 11 million reads per healthy donor for CD4+ cells. General observations from the study: Sharing between patients and controls was observed for twenty-nine CD8+ CDR3 sequences.

Researchers used genomic DNA as the template to profile TCR beta VDJ and CDR3. TCRdb recomputed calls from the reads with MiXCR, one row per CDR3 protein. The sample has about 190,000 distinct CDR3 sequences; approximately 49% are singletons. The V end lost 6 bases, the J end lost 1 base, and 6 bases lay between the germline ends. Germline CDR1 and CDR2: KGHSH and LQKENI. The CDR3 consists of 12 residues. The TCR originated in a human donor in good health, serving as a control. The V and J genes are TRBV18 and TRBJ1-1, with D perhaps matching TRBD1 (5 bases). The sample taken for sequencing was sorted CD4+, CD8+, or CD8+CD57+ T cells (not recorded which) from PBMCs. This chain's CDR3 is CASSGGNTEAFF. The CDR3 DNA reads TGTGCCAGCTCCGGGGGGAACACTGAAGCTTTCTTT.